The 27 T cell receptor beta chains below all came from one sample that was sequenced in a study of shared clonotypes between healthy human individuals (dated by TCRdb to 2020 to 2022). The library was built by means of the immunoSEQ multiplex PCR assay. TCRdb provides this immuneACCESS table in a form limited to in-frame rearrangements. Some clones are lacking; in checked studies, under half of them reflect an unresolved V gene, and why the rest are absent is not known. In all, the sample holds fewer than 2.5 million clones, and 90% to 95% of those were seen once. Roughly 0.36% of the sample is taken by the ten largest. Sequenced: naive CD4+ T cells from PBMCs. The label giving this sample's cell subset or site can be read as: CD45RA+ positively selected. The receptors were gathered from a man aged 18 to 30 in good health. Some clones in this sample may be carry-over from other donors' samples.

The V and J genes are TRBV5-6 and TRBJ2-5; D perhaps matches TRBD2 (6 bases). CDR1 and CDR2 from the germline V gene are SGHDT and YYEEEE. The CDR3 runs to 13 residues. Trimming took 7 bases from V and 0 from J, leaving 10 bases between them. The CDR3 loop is CASAGGYQETQYF. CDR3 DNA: TGTGCCAGCGCTGGAGGGTACCAAGAGACCCAGTACTTC.

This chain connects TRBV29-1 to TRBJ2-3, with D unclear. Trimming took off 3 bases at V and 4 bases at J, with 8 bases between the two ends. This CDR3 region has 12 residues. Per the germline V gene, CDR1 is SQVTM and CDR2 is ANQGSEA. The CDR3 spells CSVDRQADTQYF. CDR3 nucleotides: TGCAGCGTTGATCGCCAGGCAGATACGCAGTATTTT.

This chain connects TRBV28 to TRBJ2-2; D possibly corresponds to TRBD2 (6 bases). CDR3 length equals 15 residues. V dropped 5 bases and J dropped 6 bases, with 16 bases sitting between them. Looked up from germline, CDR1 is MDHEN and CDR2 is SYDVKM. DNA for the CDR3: TGTGCCAGCAGTCCGGGGACTCCCACTGCCGGGGAGCTGTTTTTT. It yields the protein CASSPGTPTAGELFF.

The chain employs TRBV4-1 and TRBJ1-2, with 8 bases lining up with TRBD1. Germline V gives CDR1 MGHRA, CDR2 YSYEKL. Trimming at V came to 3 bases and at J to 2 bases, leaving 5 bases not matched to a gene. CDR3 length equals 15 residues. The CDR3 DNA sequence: TGCGCCAGCAGCCAGGTCGACAGGGGAAACTATGGCTACACCTTC. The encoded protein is CASSQVDRGNYGYTF.

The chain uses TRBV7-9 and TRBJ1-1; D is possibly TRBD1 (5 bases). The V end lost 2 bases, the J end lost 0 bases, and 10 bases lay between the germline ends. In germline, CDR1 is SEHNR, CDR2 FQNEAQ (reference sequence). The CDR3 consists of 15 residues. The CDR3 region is CASSLLAGLNTEAFF. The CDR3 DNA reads TGTGCCAGCAGCTTACTGGCAGGGTTGAACACTGAAGCTTTCTTT.

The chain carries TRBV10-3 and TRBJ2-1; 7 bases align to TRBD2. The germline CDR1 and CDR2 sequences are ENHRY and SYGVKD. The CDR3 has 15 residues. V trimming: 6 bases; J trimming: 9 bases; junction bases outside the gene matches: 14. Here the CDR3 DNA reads TGTGCCATCAGGAGGTGGGAGGGCCTTTCGCTTGAGCAGTTCTTC. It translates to CAIRRWEGLSLEQFF.

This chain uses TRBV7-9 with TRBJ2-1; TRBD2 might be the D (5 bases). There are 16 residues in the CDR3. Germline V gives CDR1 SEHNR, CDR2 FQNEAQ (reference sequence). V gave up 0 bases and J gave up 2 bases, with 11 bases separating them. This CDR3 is CASSLALSTTYNEQFF. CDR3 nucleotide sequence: TGTGCCAGCAGCTTAGCTCTCTCGACTACCTACAATGAGCAGTTCTTC. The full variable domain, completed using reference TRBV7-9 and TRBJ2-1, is DTGVSQNPRHKITKRGQNVTFRCDPISEHNRLYWYRQTLGQGPEFLTYFQNEAQLEKSRLLSDRFSAERPKGSFSTLEIQRTEQGDSAMYLCASSLALSTTYNEQFFGPGTRLTVL.

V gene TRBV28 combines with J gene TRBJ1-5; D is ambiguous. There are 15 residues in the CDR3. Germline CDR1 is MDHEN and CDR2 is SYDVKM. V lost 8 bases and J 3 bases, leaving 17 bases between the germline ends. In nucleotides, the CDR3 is TGTGCCAGCGCTACGCGCGTCGGCTACAATCAGCCCCAGCATTTT. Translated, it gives CASATRVGYNQPQHF.

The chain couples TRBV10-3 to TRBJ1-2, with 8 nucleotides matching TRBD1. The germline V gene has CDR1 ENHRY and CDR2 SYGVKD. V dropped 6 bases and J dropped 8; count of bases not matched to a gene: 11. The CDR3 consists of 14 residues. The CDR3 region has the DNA TGTGCCATCAGAACGAGTCAGGGGGCGAAAGGCTACACCTTC. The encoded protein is CAIRTSQGAKGYTF.

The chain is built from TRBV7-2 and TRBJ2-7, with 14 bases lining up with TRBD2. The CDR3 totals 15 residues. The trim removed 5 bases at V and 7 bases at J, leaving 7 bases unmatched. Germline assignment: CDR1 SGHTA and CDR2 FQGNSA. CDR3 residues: CASSQGLAGEREQYF. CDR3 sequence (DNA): TGTGCCAGCAGCCAGGGACTAGCGGGAGAACGTGAGCAGTACTTC.

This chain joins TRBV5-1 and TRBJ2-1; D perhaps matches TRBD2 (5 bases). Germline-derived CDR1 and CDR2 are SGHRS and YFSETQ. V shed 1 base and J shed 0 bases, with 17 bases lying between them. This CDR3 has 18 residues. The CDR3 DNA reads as TGCGCCAGCAGCTTGTTTTCTAGCCCACGGAGCTCCTACAATGAGCAGTTCTTC. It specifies CASSLFSSPRSSYNEQFF.

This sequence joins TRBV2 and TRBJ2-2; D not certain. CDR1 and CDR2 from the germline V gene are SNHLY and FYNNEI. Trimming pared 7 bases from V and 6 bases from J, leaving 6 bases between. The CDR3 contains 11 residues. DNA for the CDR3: TGTGCCAGCATCACGGCCGGGGAGCTGTTTTTT. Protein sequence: CASITAGELFF. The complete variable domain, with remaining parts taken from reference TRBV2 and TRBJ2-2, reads EPEVTQTPSHQVTQMGQEVILRCVPISNHLYFYWYRQILGQKVEFLVSFYNNEISEKSEIFDDQFSVERPDGSNFTLKIRSTKLEDSAMYFCASITAGELFFGEGSRLTVL.

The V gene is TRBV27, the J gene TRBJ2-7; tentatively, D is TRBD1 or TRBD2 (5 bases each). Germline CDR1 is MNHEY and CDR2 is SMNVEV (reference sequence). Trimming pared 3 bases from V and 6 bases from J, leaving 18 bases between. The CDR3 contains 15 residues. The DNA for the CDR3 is TGTGCCAGCAGTTTGGGTGGTTCATGGGGACCCGAGCAGTACTTC. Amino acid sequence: CASSLGGSWGPEQYF.

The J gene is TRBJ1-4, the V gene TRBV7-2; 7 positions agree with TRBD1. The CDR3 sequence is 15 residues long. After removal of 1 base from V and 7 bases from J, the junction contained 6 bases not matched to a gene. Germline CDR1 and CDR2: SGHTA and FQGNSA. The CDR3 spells CASSLVGRGIEKLFF. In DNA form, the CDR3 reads TGTGCCAGCAGCTTAGTTGGCAGGGGGATTGAAAAACTGTTTTTT. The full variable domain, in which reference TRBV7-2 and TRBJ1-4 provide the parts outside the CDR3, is GAGVSQSPSNKVTEKGKDVELRCDPISGHTALYWYRQSLGQGLEFLIYFQGNSAPDKSGLPSDRFSAERTGGSVSTLTIQRTQQEDSAVYLCASSLVGRGIEKLFFGSGTQLSVL.

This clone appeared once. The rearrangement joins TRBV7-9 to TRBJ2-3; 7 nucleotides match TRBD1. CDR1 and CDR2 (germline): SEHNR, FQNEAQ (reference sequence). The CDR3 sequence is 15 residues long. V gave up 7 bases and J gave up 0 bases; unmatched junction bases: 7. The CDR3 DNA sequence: TGTGCCAGCATCATGACAGGGATGAGCACAGATACGCAGTATTTT. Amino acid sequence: CASIMTGMSTDTQYF.

The CDR3 loop is CATGRGEQEHKYF. CDR3 nucleotide sequence: TGTGCCACCGGGAGGGGAGAGCAAGAACATAAGTACTTC. The chain employs TRBV15 and TRBJ2-7; 7 bases line up with TRBD2. Germline CDR1 LNHNV, CDR2 YYDKDF (reference sequence). The ends lost 8 bases at V and 11 bases at J; junction bases unmatched: 15. The CDR3 spans 13 residues.

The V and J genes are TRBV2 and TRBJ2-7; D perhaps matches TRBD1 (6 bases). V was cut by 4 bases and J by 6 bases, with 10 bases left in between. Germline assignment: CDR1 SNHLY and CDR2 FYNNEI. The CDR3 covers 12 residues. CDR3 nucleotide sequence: TGTGCCAGCAGTGGGTACAGGGCCGAGCAGTACTTC. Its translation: CASSGYRAEQYF.

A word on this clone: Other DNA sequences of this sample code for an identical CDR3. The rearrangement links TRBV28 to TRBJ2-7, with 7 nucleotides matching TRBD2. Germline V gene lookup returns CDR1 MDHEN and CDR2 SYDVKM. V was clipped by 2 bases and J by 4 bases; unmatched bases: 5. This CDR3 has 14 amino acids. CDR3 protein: CASSLSGITYEQYF. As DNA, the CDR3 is TGTGCCAGCAGTTTAAGCGGGATAACATACGAGCAGTACTTC.

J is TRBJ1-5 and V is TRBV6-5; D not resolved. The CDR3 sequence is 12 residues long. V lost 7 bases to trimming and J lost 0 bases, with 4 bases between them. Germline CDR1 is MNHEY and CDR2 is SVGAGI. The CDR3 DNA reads TGTGCCAGCAAAAATAGCAATCAGCCCCAGCATTTT. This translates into CASKNSNQPQHF.

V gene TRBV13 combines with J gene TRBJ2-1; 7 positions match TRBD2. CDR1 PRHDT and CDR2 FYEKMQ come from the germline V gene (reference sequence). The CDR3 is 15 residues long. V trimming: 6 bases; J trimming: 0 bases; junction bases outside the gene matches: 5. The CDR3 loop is CASRAGRSSYNEQFF. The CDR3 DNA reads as TGTGCCAGCAGAGCGGGAAGGAGCTCCTACAATGAGCAGTTCTTC.

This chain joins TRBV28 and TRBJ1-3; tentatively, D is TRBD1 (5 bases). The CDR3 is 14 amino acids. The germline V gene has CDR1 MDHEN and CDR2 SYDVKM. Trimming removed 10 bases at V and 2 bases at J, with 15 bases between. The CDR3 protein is CAMGGGKPGNTIYF. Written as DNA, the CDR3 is TGTGCCATGGGTGGGGGAAAACCTGGAAACACCATATATTTT.

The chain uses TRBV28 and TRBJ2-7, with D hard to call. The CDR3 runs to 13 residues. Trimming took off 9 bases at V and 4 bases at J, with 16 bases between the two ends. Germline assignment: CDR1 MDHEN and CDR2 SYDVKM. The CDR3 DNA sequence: TGTGCCAGTTTAAAGGATGATGGGTACGAGCAGTACTTC. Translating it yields CASLKDDGYEQYF.

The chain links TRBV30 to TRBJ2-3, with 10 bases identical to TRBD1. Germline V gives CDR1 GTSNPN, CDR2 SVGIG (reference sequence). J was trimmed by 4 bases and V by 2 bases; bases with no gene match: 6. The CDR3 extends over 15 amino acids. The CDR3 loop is CAWSPGQGWSDTQYF. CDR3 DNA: TGTGCCTGGAGTCCGGGACAGGGGTGGTCAGATACGCAGTATTTT. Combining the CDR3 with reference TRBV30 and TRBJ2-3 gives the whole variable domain SQTIHQWPATLVQPVGSPLSLECTVEGTSNPNLYWYRQAAGRGLQLLFYSVGIGQISSEVPQNLSASRPQDRQFILSSKKLLLSDSGFYLCAWSPGQGWSDTQYFGPGTRLTVL.

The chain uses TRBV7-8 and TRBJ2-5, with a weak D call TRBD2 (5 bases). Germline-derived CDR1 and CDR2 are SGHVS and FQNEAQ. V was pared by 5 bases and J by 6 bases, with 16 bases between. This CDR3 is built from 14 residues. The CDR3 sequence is CASSPPASPKTQYF. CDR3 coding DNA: TGTGCCAGCAGCCCGCCGGCTAGCCCTAAGACCCAGTACTTC.

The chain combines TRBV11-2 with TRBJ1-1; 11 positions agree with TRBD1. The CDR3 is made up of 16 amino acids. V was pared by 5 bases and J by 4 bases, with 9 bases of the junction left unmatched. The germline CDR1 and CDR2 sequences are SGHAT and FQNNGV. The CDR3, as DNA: TGTGCCAGCAGCCACCGAGCCGGGACAGGGGGCACTGAAGCTTTCTTT. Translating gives CASSHRAGTGGTEAFF. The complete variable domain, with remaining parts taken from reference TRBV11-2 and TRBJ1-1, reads EAGVAQSPRYKIIEKRQSVAFWCNPISGHATLYWYQQILGQGPKLLIQFQNNGVVDDSQLPKDRFSAERLKGVDSTLKIQPAKLEDSAVYLCASSHRAGTGGTEAFFGQGTRLTVV.

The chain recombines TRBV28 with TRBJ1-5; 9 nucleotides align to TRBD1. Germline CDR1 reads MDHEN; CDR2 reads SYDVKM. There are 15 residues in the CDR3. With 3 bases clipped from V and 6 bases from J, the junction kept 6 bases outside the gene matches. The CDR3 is CASSLGTGNPQPQHF. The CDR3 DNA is TGTGCCAGCAGTTTGGGGACAGGGAATCCTCAGCCCCAGCATTTT.

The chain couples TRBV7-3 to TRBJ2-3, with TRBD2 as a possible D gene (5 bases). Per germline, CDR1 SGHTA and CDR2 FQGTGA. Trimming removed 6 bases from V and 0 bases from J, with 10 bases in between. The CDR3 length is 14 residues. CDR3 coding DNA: TGTGCCAGCAGGAGCGGCTATAGCACAGATACGCAGTATTTT. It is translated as CASRSGYSTDTQYF.